The T cell receptor (beta chain) under discussion was sequenced for a study of a mutant IDH1 vaccine in newly diagnosed glioma. Study-level information: Vaccine administration was initiated 4-6 weeks following radiotherapy alone, or with temozolomide cycles.

Only a few counts were recorded for this clone. Its antigen is not identified. Sequencing was performed with immunoSEQ multiplex PCR; in TCRdb, only in-frame clones are kept and a portion is missing. Of 70,000 to 90,000 clones in the sample, roughly nine tenths were seen once. The time point: week 5, during vaccination. Topical imiquimod accompanied each vaccine dose, which consisted of 300 ug of mutant IDH1 20-mer peptide. Germline CDR1 and CDR2: ENHRY and SYGVKD. The CDR3 has 12 residues. The germline V and J ends were trimmed by 8 bases and 8 bases, with 13 bases remaining between them. This receptor was identified in a woman in her 50s with glioma. Sequenced here: PBMCs, sampled from a glioma patient whose treatment included an IDH1 peptide vaccine. The rearrangement uses TRBV10-3 and TRBJ1-5, with no clear D. This CDR3 is CAIGQAQEPQHF. CDR3 DNA: TGTGCCATCGGGCAGGCCCAGGAGCCCCAGCATTTT.